This T cell receptor beta chain was found in a study of Ad26.COV2.S vaccination and SARS-CoV-2 variants. Study context: Vaccine-arm donor from the placebo-controlled COV1001 Ad26.COV2.S trial. Intramuscular Ad26.COV2.S at 5x10^10 or 1x10^11 viral particles.

Treatment described: around 19 received Ad26.COV2.S at low or high dose, single or two shots; about 5 received placebo; per-sample allocation not given. Day 63 after the first injection of vaccine or placebo was the sampling time. CDR1 SGHDT and CDR2 YYEEEE come from the germline V gene. The CDR3 covers 17 residues. V was pared by 3 bases and J by 3 bases, with 19 bases between. Study conclusions and caveats: It was vaccine recipients, not placebo recipients, who had the higher spike-specific TCR breadth. Measures of TCR breadth and depth may have fallen short of total T cell responses.

Concerning this clone itself: Its antigen is unidentified.

Using immunoSEQ multiplex PCR, the repertoire was profiled, and TCRdb retains in-frame clones only, with some absent. The table lists some 370,000 clones, about four fifths of them singletons. The specimen was peripheral blood, collected in a trial of Ad26.COV2.S vaccine versus placebo. The sequence was obtained from a person between 18 and 60 years old who received the Ad26.COV2.S COVID-19 vaccine or a placebo. The chain joins TRBV5-6 to TRBJ2-1, with a tentative D call TRBD1 (6 bases). The CDR3 DNA follows: TGTGCCAGCAGCTCACCGGCAGGACAGTGGGGCTACAATGAGCAGTTCTTC. This codes for CASSSPAGQWGYNEQFF. The whole variable domain, filled in from reference TRBV5-6 and TRBJ2-1, reads DAGVTQSPTHLIKTRGQQVTLRCSPKSGHDTVSWYQQALGQGPQFIFQYYEEEERQRGNFPDRFSGHQFPNYSSELNVNALLLGDSALYLCASSSPAGQWGYNEQFFGPGTRLTVL.